These 20 T cell receptor beta chains were all obtained from the same sample, sequenced in a study of breast tumors, draining lymph nodes, adjacent tissues. Breast cancer patients provided tissue from their axillary draining lymph nodes. MiXCR, applied by TCRdb to the multiplex PCR reads, yields one record per CDR3 protein. The sample has under 250,000 distinct CDR3 sequences, approximately 30% seen once. Sequenced sample: axillary lymph node tissue. The receptor source for this set is a female donor with breast cancer. Some clones in this sample may be carry-over from other donors' samples.

This clonotype occurred many times. The chain couples TRBV15 to TRBJ1-5; tentatively, D is TRBD1 (5 bases). The CDR3 runs to 13 residues. The V gene lost 5 bases and the J gene lost 3 bases, with 8 bases spanning the gap. Looked up from germline, CDR1 is LNHNV and CDR2 is YYDKDF (reference sequence). The CDR3 DNA is TGTGCCACCAGCGGCGGGGCCAATCAGCCCCAGCATTTT. It translates to CATSGGANQPQHF.

The sample holds a few counts of this clonotype. Since a much larger clone is just one base distant, this may be a read error. This chain links TRBV5-1 with TRBJ2-5, with 7 bases matching TRBD1. There are 14 residues in the CDR3. Germline V CDR1 and CDR2: SGHRS, YFSETQ. The CDR3 bases are TGCGCCAGCAGCTCGGGACAGCTCCAAGACACCCAGTACTTC. Residues: CASSSGQLQDTQYF.

This clonotype showed up many times. J is TRBJ1-4 and V is TRBV7-9; 7 bases match TRBD1. The ends lost 6 bases at V and 8 bases at J; junction bases unmatched: 12. The germline CDR1 and CDR2 sequences are SEHNR and FQNEAQ (reference sequence). The CDR3 length is 15 residues. The CDR3 nucleotides are TGTGCCAGCAGTAGAAGACAGGGAAGTTACGAAAAACTGTTTTTT. Protein product: CASSRRQGSYEKLFF.

This rearrangement joins TRBV5-8 to TRBJ1-2; 8 bases line up with TRBD1. With V trimmed by 4 bases and J by 5 bases, 16 bases remained unmatched. CDR1 and CDR2 (germline): SGHTS, YDEGEE. The CDR3 length is 17 residues. In DNA, the CDR3 is TGTGCCAGCAGCACCCAAGCCTCCGGACAGGGATATTATGGCTACACCTTC. It specifies CASSTQASGQGYYGYTF.

The gene calls are TRBV20-1 and TRBJ1-2; TRBD1 matches at 9 bases. This CDR3 spans 13 amino acids. Germline V CDR1 and CDR2: DFQATT, SNEGSKA (reference sequence). Trimming at V came to 5 bases and at J to 2 bases, leaving 3 bases not matched to a gene. The CDR3 spells CSAGGTGNYGYTF. Here the CDR3 DNA reads TGCAGTGCTGGCGGGACAGGGAACTATGGCTACACCTTC.

This chain connects TRBV6-5 to TRBJ1-6; 7 nucleotides match TRBD1. This CDR3 has 14 amino acids. The J segment lost 6 bases and the V segment lost 2 bases, leaving 1 base of the junction unmatched. CDR1 and CDR2 from the germline V gene are MNHEY and SVGAGI. The CDR3: CASSYNRGNSPLHF. The CDR3 DNA follows: TGTGCCAGCAGTTACAACAGGGGTAATTCACCCCTCCACTTT.

This clonotype has just a few counts. V gene TRBV6-5 combines with J gene TRBJ2-7, with D hard to call. The germline V gene has CDR1 MNHEY and CDR2 SVGAGI. V was clipped by 7 bases and J by 2 bases, with 21 bases between them. The CDR3 covers 16 residues. The CDR3 DNA follows: TGTGCCAGCAATCTCTATCCGCCGACGTCAACCTACGAGCAGTACTTC. Protein: CASNLYPPTSTYEQYF.

This clonotype appeared many times. V usage is TRBV6-1 and J usage is TRBJ2-3; 10 bases are a match to TRBD2. Germline V gene data show CDR1 as MNHNS and CDR2 as SASEGT. Losses at the gene ends were 4 bases for V and 2 bases for J; bases not matched to a gene: 6. The CDR3 extends over 16 amino acids. The CDR3 coding sequence is TGTGCCAGCAGTGCGGGACTAGCGCCAATCACAGATACGCAGTATTTT. This encodes CASSAGLAPITDTQYF.

The chain recombines TRBV6-5 with TRBJ1-3; no definite D call. The CDR3 has 15 residues. CDR1 and CDR2 from the germline V gene are MNHEY and SVGAGI. V was pared by 7 bases and J by 8 bases, with 21 bases between. The CDR3 reads CASKRAAMGGYTIYF. Here the CDR3 DNA reads TGTGCCAGCAAGAGGGCGGCCATGGGCGGCTACACCATATATTTT.

Comment on this clonotype: This may stem from a read error, because a much larger clone lies one nucleotide away. The rearrangement joins TRBV6-2 or TRBV6-3 to TRBJ2-2; 7 nucleotides agree with TRBD2. After removal of 5 bases from V and 10 bases from J, the junction contained 10 bases not matched to a gene. The CDR3 extends over 14 amino acids. Looked up from germline, CDR1 is MNHEY and CDR2 is SVGEGT. As DNA, the CDR3 is TGTGCCAGCAGTCACGCTGGGCGGGAGAAGGAGCTGTTTTTT. Its translation: CASSHAGREKELFF.

The V and J genes are TRBV15 and TRBJ2-3; D gene unclear. V lost 9 bases and J lost 0, with 10 bases in between. The CDR3 spans 13 residues. Germline V gene sequence: CDR1 LNHNV, CDR2 YYDKDF (reference sequence). This CDR3 reads CATGSQSTDTQYF. The CDR3 nucleotides read TGTGCCACGGGCAGCCAGAGCACAGATACGCAGTATTTT.

The gene calls are TRBV7-9 and TRBJ2-7, with TRBD2 matching over 11 bases. There are 16 residues in the CDR3. The germline CDR1 and CDR2 sequences are SEHNR and FQNEAQ (reference sequence). V shed 3 bases, J shed 2 bases, and the junction held 6 bases outside the gene matches. In DNA, the CDR3 is TGTGCCAGCAGCTTCACCGGGACTAGCGGAACCTACGAGCAGTACTTC. Translated: CASSFTGTSGTYEQYF.

This clonotype was seen ten or more times. CDR3 in DNA: TGCAGTGCTATTACAGGGTCCGGGGCCAACGTCCTGACTTTC. This codes for CSAITGSGANVLTF. V gene TRBV20-1 combines with J gene TRBJ2-6, with D possibly matching TRBD1 (6 bases). Germline CDR1 reads DFQATT; CDR2 reads SNEGSKA (reference sequence). The CDR3 has 14 amino acids. V was clipped by 4 bases and J by 4 bases, with 11 bases between them.

The table lists this clonotype with many counts. The chain recombines TRBV6-6 with TRBJ2-1, with D possibly being TRBD2 (5 bases). Trimming stripped 6 bases from V and 9 bases from J, with 18 bases between. This CDR3 contains 14 residues. Germline V CDR1 and CDR2: MNHNY, SVGAGI (reference sequence). Here the CDR3 reads CASRLADPLGEQFF. In DNA form, the CDR3 reads TGTGCCAGCAGGCTAGCAGATCCATTGGGTGAGCAGTTCTTC.

This clonotype was counted a single time. J is TRBJ1-1 and V is TRBV6-1; possible D gene TRBD1, 5 bases. The CDR3 has 15 amino acids. The V end was cut by 2 bases, the J end by 1 base, with 11 bases between. Germline assignment: CDR1 MNHNS and CDR2 SASEGT. DNA for the CDR3: TGTGCCAGCAGTGAATATTTTAGGGGGAACACTGAAGCTTTCTTT. It translates to CASSEYFRGNTEAFF.

The chain has TRBV5-7 and TRBJ1-6; D not resolved. TRBV5-7 is identified as an open reading frame with a role that is uncertain. Trimming cost V 4 bases and J 9 bases, with 23 bases left between them. The CDR3 runs 17 residues. The CDR3: CASSPIPIRRESSPLHF. DNA of the CDR3: TGTGCCAGCAGCCCCATACCAATTCGGAGGGAGAGTTCACCCCTCCACTTT.

This clonotype was seen ten or more times. The rearrangement joins TRBV4-1 to TRBJ2-7; 9 bases line up with TRBD2. This CDR3 has 15 amino acids. With V trimmed by 4 bases and J by 3 bases, 7 bases remained unmatched. Germline CDR1 is MGHRA and CDR2 is YSYEKL. The CDR3 bases are TGCGCCAGCAGCCCCTCGACTAGCGGCTACTACGAGCAGTACTTC. Amino acids: CASSPSTSGYYEQYF.

This clonotype was observed at least ten times. J is TRBJ1-5 and V is TRBV20-1; no clear D. V was cut by 3 bases and J by 5 bases, with 11 bases left in between. The CDR3 runs 13 residues. Germline assignment: CDR1 DFQATT and CDR2 SNEGSKA (reference sequence). Written as DNA, the CDR3 is TGCAGTGCTAGTTTCGGAGGTGATCAGCCCCAGCATTTT. It yields the protein CSASFGGDQPQHF.

This clonotype was counted between two and nine times. V usage is TRBV9 and J usage is TRBJ1-1; 9 bases match TRBD1. There are 16 residues in the CDR3. Germline assignment: CDR1 SGDLS and CDR2 YYNGEE. With 0 bases clipped from V and 4 bases from J, the junction kept 7 bases outside the gene matches. Written as DNA, the CDR3 is TGTGCCAGCAGCGTAGGTGGGACAGGGCGGGTCACTGAAGCTTTCTTT. Its translation: CASSVGGTGRVTEAFF. Full variable domain (outside the CDR3, taken from reference TRBV9 and TRBJ1-1): DSGVTQTPKHLITATGQRVTLRCSPRSGDLSVYWYQQSLDQGLQFLIQYYNGEERAKGNILERFSAQQFPDLHSELNLSSLELGDSALYFCASSVGGTGRVTEAFFGQGTRLTVV.

This clonotype came up a few times. The V and J genes are TRBV27 and TRBJ2-4; the D is unclear. Trimming cost V 9 bases and J 0 bases, with 21 bases left between them. The CDR3 contains 17 residues. Germline loops: CDR1 MNHEY, CDR2 SMNVEV (reference sequence). The DNA for the CDR3 is TGTGCCAGTGCCCGGGCTACGGCCTCCTTAGCCAAAAACATTCAGTACTTC. It encodes CASARATASLAKNIQYF.